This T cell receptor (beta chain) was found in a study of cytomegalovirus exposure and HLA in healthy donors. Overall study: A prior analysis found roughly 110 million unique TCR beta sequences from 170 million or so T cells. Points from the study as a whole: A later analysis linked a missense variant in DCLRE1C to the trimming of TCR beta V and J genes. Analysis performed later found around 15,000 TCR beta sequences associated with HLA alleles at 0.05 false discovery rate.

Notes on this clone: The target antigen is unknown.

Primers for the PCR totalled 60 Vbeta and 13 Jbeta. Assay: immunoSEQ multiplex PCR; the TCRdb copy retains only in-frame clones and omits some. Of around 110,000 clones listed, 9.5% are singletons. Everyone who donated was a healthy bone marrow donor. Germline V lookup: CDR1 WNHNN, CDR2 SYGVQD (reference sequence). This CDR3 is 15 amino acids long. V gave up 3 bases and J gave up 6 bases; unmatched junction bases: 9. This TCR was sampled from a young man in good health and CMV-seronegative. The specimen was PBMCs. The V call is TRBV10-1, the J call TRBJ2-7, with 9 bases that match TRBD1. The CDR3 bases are TGCGCCAGCAGTGACCCGGGACAGGGACTGCGCGAGCAGTACTTC. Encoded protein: CASSDPGQGLREQYF.